This note documents a single TCR beta chain sequence. Its antigen is currently not known. It has no much larger one-base neighbor in the sample; base qualities were not kept. This sample stems from a study of OX40 agonist ivuxolimab in advanced cancers. Regarding the complete study: Ivuxolimab was an agonistic, fully human IgG2 monoclonal antibody directed against OX40 (CD134), a costimulatory receptor. Intravenous ivuxolimab was administered to patients every 2 weeks at six dose levels: 0.01, 0.1, 0.3, 1.5, 3 and 10 mg/kg. Of the approximately 50 patients in dose escalation, 19 had hepatocellular carcinoma, about 15 had melanoma, 9 had renal cell carcinoma and 9 had head and neck cancer. The dose-escalation cohort was 82.7% male with a mean age of 60 years, ranging from roughly 20 to 80. Patients were allowed to have had prior anti-PD-1, anti-PD-L1 or anti-CTLA-4 therapy, and approximately 37% of the dose-escalation patients had been treated with checkpoint inhibitors. Partial responses occurred in three dose-escalation patients, of whom one had hepatocellular carcinoma and two had cutaneous melanoma. The purpose of peripheral TCRbeta sequencing was to test whether ivuxolimab changed TCR sequence diversity and led to clonal T-cell expansion. The paper reports the monotherapy dose-escalation portion (N of about 56 patients) of the phase I ivuxolimab trial.

The CDR3 goes from the cysteine to the phenylalanine over 18 residues. Just CDR3 DNA is preserved here, 54 bases in frame from base 1. Looking up the germline V gene yields CDR1 SGHVS and CDR2 FQNEAQ. The V and J ends are trimmed by 2 bases and 0 bases, leaving 19 bases between them. The trial excluded patients who had a history of autoimmune disease or were on systemic immunosuppression. Peripheral blood for TCR sequencing was collected from all dose cohorts at baseline, on cycle 4 day 1, and on cycle 7 day 1. The samples were taken from a phase I, first-in-human, multicenter, open-label dose-escalation trial of ivuxolimab. Adults with locally advanced or metastatic melanoma, renal cell carcinoma, hepatocellular carcinoma or head and neck squamous cell carcinoma were enrolled in the trial. Before TCR sequencing, CD4+ T cells and CD8+ T cells from peripheral blood were sorted into separate populations.

Genomic DNA was isolated from the sorted cells so that the TCRbeta CDR3 region could be sequenced. TCRbeta CDR3 regions were sequenced using the immunoSEQ Assay. TCRdb limited this immuneACCESS table to in-frame rearrangements with V and J called. A share of clones is missing; checked studies link under half to unresolved V genes, and the rest is unexplained. The sample contains under 85,000 clones, 80% to 90% of them found a single time. The top ten clonotypes cover around 0.56% of the sample. Broad study findings and their caveats: At doses from 0.1 to 3.0 mg/kg, clonal expansion was seen in both CD4+ and CD8+ blood T cells between baseline and week 6. Low levels of normalized T-cell clonal expansion were also seen in some patients who did not respond. Which antigens the clonally expanded peripheral T cells were specific for was not determined. Partial responders in the 0.1-3.0 mg/kg groups had among the lowest normalized peripheral clonal expansion, especially among CD8+ T cells. On average, CD8+ T cells showed more expanded clones than CD4+ T cells after ivuxolimab.

The rearrangement combines TRBV7-8 with TRBJ1-1; D gene: possibly TRBD1, on 6 matching bases. The sequences come from CD4+ or CD8+ T cells sorted from blood, collected in a trial of the OX40 agonist ivuxolimab. The clonotype was recovered from an adult with an advanced solid tumor such as melanoma, head and neck, liver or kidney cancer. The CDR3: CASSLHLGTKGLNTEAFF. At the DNA level, the sequence is TGTGCCAGCAGCTTACATCTCGGGACAAAAGGATTGAACACTGAAGCTTTCTTT.